The present entry profiles one TCR beta chain with its context. Going by frequency, this clone is medium-sized (0.01 to 0.1%); no count is logged. The specificity of this receptor is unknown. The CDR3 goes on 3 residues after the read ends, and that part is filled in from the germline J gene. The immunoSEQ assay was used to perform TCR beta chain deep sequencing. Per the authors' processing: Only productive TCR beta rearrangements were used to compute clonotype frequencies. TCRdb carries this immuneACCESS record with in-frame sequences only. Its versions omit some clonotypes, under half of them owing to an unresolved V gene in the studies checked, with the rest unexplained. V and J calls and clone size are those listed in that table; D and trimming were worked out from the DNA. The table for this sample records under 30,000 clones. The ten largest clones represent 1.9% of the sample. V is cut by 5 bases and J by 5 bases, and the space between the germline ends is 15 bases. The CDR3 measures 15 amino acids from cysteine to phenylalanine. Shown are 36 bases from within the CDR3, in frame from base 1. From a lookup of the germline V gene, CDR1 and CDR2 are SGHTA and FQGNSA.

These data are taken from a study of TET2 disruption in CD19-targeted CAR T cells listed by TCRdb under 2018. A note on the overall study: No additional inclusion criteria were applied, and the number of samples was determined by the original clinical trial design and by sample availability.

Beyond this particular receptor, the publication reports: Conclusions about the CAR T cells of the patient were based on extensive analysis of a single subject.

The meaning of the sample's treatment or condition label: autologous CTL019 cells: CD19 CAR with 4-1BB and CD3 zeta domains. The CD19 CAR incorporated TCR zeta and 4-1BB costimulatory signaling domains. Leukapheresis was used to collect T cells from peripheral blood for manufacturing CTL019. The DNeasy Blood and Tissue Kit was used to extract genomic DNA from pre-infusion T cells, peripheral blood, or sorted post-infusion T cells. The specimen was CD8- CAR+ T cells sorted from cultured blood T cells, collected for CD19 CAR T cell therapy. The meaning of the sample's cell subset or site label: CD8-negative CAR-positive T cells from the infusion product. This sequence uses TRBV7-2 and TRBJ1-4; no D gene call is confident. The receptor was derived from an older man with chronic lymphocytic leukemia. CDR3 bases read: TGTGCCAGCAGCCCTAAGGGTGGAGAGAATGAAAAA. Its translation is CASSPKGGENEK. The full CDR3 protein reads CASSPKGGENEKLFF.